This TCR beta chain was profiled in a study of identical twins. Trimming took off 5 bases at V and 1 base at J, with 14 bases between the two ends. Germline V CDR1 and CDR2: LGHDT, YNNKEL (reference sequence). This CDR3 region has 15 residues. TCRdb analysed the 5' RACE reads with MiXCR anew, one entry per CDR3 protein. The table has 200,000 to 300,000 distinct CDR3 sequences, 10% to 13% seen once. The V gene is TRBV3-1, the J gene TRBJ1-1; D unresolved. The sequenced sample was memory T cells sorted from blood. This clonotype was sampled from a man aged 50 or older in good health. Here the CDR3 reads CASSNAAGSNTEAFF. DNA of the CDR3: TGTGCCAGCAGCAACGCAGCGGGATCGAACACTGAAGCTTTCTTT.